Listed below are T cell receptor beta chains from one sample, sequenced in a study of spatial heterogeneity in lung cancer. TCRdb re-called the 5' RACE reads with MiXCR, one entry per CDR3 protein. The repertoire includes 36,000 or so distinct CDR3 sequences, roughly 5.5% of them detected once, and more than 25% sits in the top ten. The sample was PBMCs, taken at surgery. All receptors derive from a female donor with early-stage non-small cell lung cancer. Both conserved end residues are part of each CDR3. Each record gives: J gene, D gene, V gene, clone size, CDR3 DNA, CDR3 protein. D genes are given only for firm matches. Clone size, where shown, is once, few, many, or a class for clones that have expanded.

TRBJ2-5	NA	TRBV7-2	many	TGTGCCAGCACCATCGGGACACCAGACCAAGAGACCCAGTACTTC	CASTIGTPDQETQYF
TRBJ2-7	NA	TRBV18	few	TGTGCCAGCTCACCATTGCAGACTGCCTACGAGCAGTACTTC	CASSPLQTAYEQYF
TRBJ2-5	NA	TRBV29-1	many	TGCAGCGTGGTAAAGGGGAAAGAGACCCAGTACTTC	CSVVKGKETQYF
TRBJ1-2	TRBD1	TRBV6-2/TRBV6-3	few	TGTGCCAGCAGTGAGGGCCTGGACAGGAGCTTC	CASSEGLDRSF
TRBJ2-1	NA	TRBV5-6	many	TGTGCCAGCAGCCCGCAGGGGCCCATTCACTGGTCCTACAATGAGCAGTTCTTC	CASSPQGPIHWSYNEQFF
TRBJ2-3	NA	TRBV6-5	few	TGTGCCAGCGAGTCAGCTTGGGGGCAGTATTTT	CASESAWGQYF
TRBJ1-6	NA	TRBV11-2	many	TGTGCCAGCAGCCCCCGGGACCGACGCTCCTATAATTCACCCCTCCACTTT	CASSPRDRRSYNSPLHF
TRBJ2-3	NA	TRBV7-2	many	TGTGCCAGCAGCTTAAGGGGAACTACCTTCACAGATACGCAGTATTTT	CASSLRGTTFTDTQYF
TRBJ1-1	NA	TRBV10-3	few	TGTGCCATCAGGCGCGATTTGAACACTGAAGCTTTCTTT	CAIRRDLNTEAFF
TRBJ2-1	TRBD2	TRBV4-3	many	TGCGCCAGCAGCCAAGGACTAGCGGGTAGTTATGAGCAGTTCTTC	CASSQGLAGSYEQFF
TRBJ2-3	TRBD2	TRBV7-2	many	TGTGCCAGCAGCTTAGCGGGAGGGGTCCTTAGCACAGATACGCAGTATTTT	CASSLAGGVLSTDTQYF
TRBJ2-1	TRBD1	TRBV27	many	TGTGCCAGCAGACCCCTTTCAGGGGGTGATGAGCAGTTCTTC	CASRPLSGGDEQFF
TRBJ1-3	NA	TRBV5-1	few	TGCGCCAGCAGCCAAGGGACGTCCTTGGAAGGAAACACCATATATTTT	CASSQGTSLEGNTIYF
TRBJ1-2	NA	TRBV7-9	many	TGTGCCAGCAGCTTAGCCGCGGACCTCCCATATGGCTACACCTTC	CASSLAADLPYGYTF
TRBJ1-1	NA	TRBV27	NA	TGTGCCAGCAGTGCCGTTGGTGGGTACACTGAAGCTTTCTTT	CASSAVGGYTEAFF
TRBJ1-6	TRBD1	TRBV7-2	NA	TGTGCCAGCAGCCTACTAATCGGGACAGAAAATTCACCCCTCCACTTT	CASSLLIGTENSPLHF
TRBJ1-3	NA	TRBV20-1	many	TGCAGTGCTAGGGACGACGGTGGCTCTGGAAACACCATATATTTT	CSARDDGGSGNTIYF
TRBJ1-1	NA	TRBV7-9	NA	TGTGCCAGCAGCTTAGGTACGAACACTGAAGCTTTCTTT	CASSLGTNTEAFF
TRBJ2-2	NA	TRBV24-1	NA	TGTGCCACCAGTGATTTGACCGAAACCGGGGAGCTGTTTTTT	CATSDLTETGELFF
TRBJ2-3	NA	TRBV3-1	many	TGTGCCAGCAGCTCGCTGCCCTGTTGGGGCACAGATACGCAGTATTTT	CASSSLPCWGTDTQYF
TRBJ2-2	NA	TRBV28	many	TGTGCCGGGGGCCAAGCGGACACCGGGGAGCTGTTTTTT	CAGGQADTGELFF
TRBJ1-1	NA	TRBV5-1	few	TGCGCCAGCAGCCGAACAGACGGCACTGAAGCTTTCTTT	CASSRTDGTEAFF
TRBJ2-3	TRBD2	TRBV20-1	NA	TGCAGTGCTACGACGGCTAGCGGGAACCCAGATACGCAGTATTTT	CSATTASGNPDTQYF
TRBJ1-2	NA	TRBV20-1	few	TGCAGTGCTAGTATGGAGGGCCCCCTTAACTATGGCTACACCTTC	CSASMEGPLNYGYTF
TRBJ1-2	TRBD1	TRBV5-6	many	TGTGCCAGCAGCTTGAACAGGGGGCTTAGCTATGGCTACACCTTC	CASSLNRGLSYGYTF
TRBJ1-4	NA	TRBV2	NA	TGTGCCAGCAGTCCCGACAGACCAACTAATGAAAAACTGTTTTTT	CASSPDRPTNEKLFF
TRBJ2-5	NA	TRBV6-5	NA	TGTGCCAGCAGCCGACGACAGGGAGGAGAGACCCAGTACTTC	CASSRRQGGETQYF
TRBJ2-5	TRBD1	TRBV5-6	NA	TGTGCCAGCAGCTTGGGACAGGGGTCCCAGACCCAGTACTTC	CASSLGQGSQTQYF
TRBJ2-1	TRBD2	TRBV20-1	many	TGCAGTGCTAGAAGAGGGCTAGCGGGGCCCCGGTCCTACAATGAGCAGTTCTTC	CSARRGLAGPRSYNEQFF
TRBJ2-2	NA	TRBV2	few	TGTGCCAGCAGTGATATATGGGGGACCGGGGAGCTGTTTTTT	CASSDIWGTGELFF
TRBJ2-3	NA	TRBV20-1	NA	TGCAGTTCCTCCCTCCCCCCCACCACAGATACGCAGTATTTT	CSSSLPPTTDTQYF
TRBJ2-7	TRBD1	TRBV15	few	TGTGCCACCAGCAGAGCGCGACAGGGGTTCTACGAGCAGTACTTC	CATSRARQGFYEQYF